This TCR beta chain was found in a study of T cells in localized non-small cell lung cancer (dated by TCRdb to between 2020 and 2021). As for the study more broadly: The study analyzed T cell repertoires of about 230 early-stage NSCLC patients, comparing tumors and uninvolved tumor-adjacent lungs. The cohort comprised roughly 230 treatment-naïve NSCLC patients with resected, localized lung tumors. Of the NSCLC patients, around 140 were male and around 99 were female, and the mean age was approximately 64 years.

The immunoSEQ Assay was used to sequence TCR beta CDR3 regions from DNA. The authors' pipeline ran thus. T cell density was computed as TCR beta template counts normalized to usable DNA estimated by amplifying housekeeping genes. Richness was estimated using the preseqR package, with extrapolation to 400,000 templates for PBMC samples and to 120,000 templates for tissue samples. Clonality was calculated as one minus Pielou's evenness. Differential abundance testing on productive amino-acid clonotypes, with a minimum total count of 5 and an alpha of 0.1, was used to identify tissue-enriched TCRs. The Jaccard Index and the Morisita Overlap Index were used to quantify repertoire overlap between compartments. GLIPH clustered TCR beta CDR3s with public tetramer-defined viral CDR3s; viral motifs required at least three viral sequences plus V-gene enrichment. The immuneACCESS repertoire file appears here via TCRdb, limited to in-frame rearrangements. These files lack a portion of the clones; in checked studies, under half of the deficit traces to unresolved V genes, and the cause of the others is not known. V, J and clone size derive from that table, while D and trimming were established from the DNA sequence. The sample profile shows about 46,000 clones; around 86% of them were found once. The ten largest make up roughly a sixth of the sample.

What the research found in general, with its limitations: Uninvolved tumor-adjacent lung showed the highest T cell clonality, higher than tumor, which suggests more focused antigenic responses in the adjacent lung. Higher blood T cell density associated with longer overall survival, while higher adjacent-lung clonality associated with shorter survival. A median of 57 of the top 100 tumor clones were detected in paired uninvolved adjacent lung, and 28 of these tumor clones were also found among the top 100 clones of the paired uninvolved adjacent lung. Because multi-region tumor sequencing was not done, intratumor heterogeneity could not be ruled out. Because the study design was exploratory, TCR variables were selected using unadjusted p-values without false-discovery rate correction.

This clone occurred a few times. No antigen is known for it. Per-nucleotide qualities are absent, and no much larger clonotype sits a single base away. At diagnosis, peripheral blood, uninvolved tumor-adjacent lung and tumor were collected and stored as a combination of fresh-frozen and FFPE material. For TCR repertoire profiling, blood samples were analyzed in the form of peripheral blood mononuclear cells. This TCR was sampled from a man aged 35 to 70 with stage III lung adenocarcinoma. Sequencing used peripheral blood mononuclear cells, obtained before any cancer treatment.

DNA sequence: TGCGCCAGCAGTGACTCCGGGACAGGGCAGTTGGAGACCCAGTACTTC. Its product reads: CASSDSGTGQLETQYF. The V gene is TRBV10-1 and the J gene is TRBJ2-5; TRBD1 lines up with 9 middle nucleotides. V trim: 3 bases; J trim: 5 bases; unmatched bases: 10. Counted from cysteine to phenylalanine, this CDR3 has 16 amino acids. The only DNA kept is the CDR3, 48 bases in frame from the first base. The germline V gene (reference sequence) specifies WNHNN as CDR1 and SYGVQD as CDR2.